The 5 T cell receptor beta chains listed next were all sequenced from one sample in a study of shared clonotypes between healthy human individuals. Libraries were prepared by immunoSEQ multiplex PCR; TCRdb keeps only in-frame clonotypes and omits some of them. The sample consists of about 100,000 clones, about 70% of them appearing once. Specimen: memory CD8+ T cells sorted from blood. Subset described: CD45RO+ cells pooled with CCR7-negative TemRA cells. The source is a man aged 25-45 years in good health.

The rearrangement uses TRBV6-6 and TRBJ1-5; D uncertain. Germline V gene lookup returns CDR1 MNHNY and CDR2 SVGAGI (reference sequence). V gave up 10 bases and J gave up 3 bases, with 19 bases separating them. This CDR3 has 15 residues. CDR3 loop: CATTRKEGFNQPQHF. CDR3 in DNA: TGTGCCACCACTCGAAAAGAGGGATTCAATCAGCCCCAGCATTTT.

J is TRBJ2-1 and V is TRBV7-4; a possible D gene is TRBD2 (5 bases). Germline V CDR1 and CDR2: SGHVT, SQSDAQ. The length of the CDR3 is 14 residues. V was cut by 1 base and J by 5 bases, with 9 bases left in between. CDR3: CASSLDGLHNEQFF. The CDR3 DNA follows: TGTGCCAGCAGCTTAGACGGACTTCACAATGAGCAGTTCTTC.

This clone was detected a few times. This chain uses TRBV2 with TRBJ2-2; no clear D gene. The CDR3 covers 15 residues. The germline V gene encodes CDR1 SNHLY and CDR2 FYNNEI. Trimming shortened V by 6 bases and J by 6 bases, and 17 bases separated the two germline ends. In DNA, the CDR3 is TGTGCCAGCAGCCGGAGCGAGGTTAGCCCCGGGGAGCTGTTTTTT. Its translation is CASSRSEVSPGELFF.

J is TRBJ2-5 and V is TRBV6-5, with 7 bases identical to TRBD2. CDR3 length equals 14 residues. V shed 6 bases and J 4 bases; nucleotides not matched to a gene: 8. CDR1 is MNHEY and CDR2 is SVGAGI in the germline V gene. This CDR3 is CASSPPPGGETQYF. Written as DNA, the CDR3 is TGTGCCAGCAGCCCCCCCCCGGGGGGAGAGACCCAGTACTTC.

The chain uses TRBV7-9 and TRBJ2-7; maybe TRBD1 (6 bases). This CDR3 comprises 13 residues. V dropped 5 bases and J dropped 3 bases, with 11 bases sitting between them. Germline lookup yields CDR1 SEHNR and CDR2 FQNEAQ (reference sequence). CDR3 nucleotides: TGTGCCAGCAGCCCTACAGGGCTCTACGAGCAGTACTTC. Protein sequence: CASSPTGLYEQYF.